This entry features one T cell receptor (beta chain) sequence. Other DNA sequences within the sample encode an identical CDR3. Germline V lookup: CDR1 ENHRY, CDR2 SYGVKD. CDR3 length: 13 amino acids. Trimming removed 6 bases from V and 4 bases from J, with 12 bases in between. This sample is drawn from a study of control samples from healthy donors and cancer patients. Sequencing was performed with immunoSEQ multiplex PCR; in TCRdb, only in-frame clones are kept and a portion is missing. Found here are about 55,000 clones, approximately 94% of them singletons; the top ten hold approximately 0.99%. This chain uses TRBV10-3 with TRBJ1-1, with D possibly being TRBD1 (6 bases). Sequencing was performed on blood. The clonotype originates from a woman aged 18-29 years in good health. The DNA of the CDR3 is TGTGCCATCAGCACAGGGTTGAGCACTGAAGCTTTCTTT. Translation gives CAISTGLSTEAFF.